A single sample is the source of the 28 T cell receptor beta chains below, sequenced in a study of cytomegalovirus exposure and HLA in healthy donors. This PCR relied on a set of 60 Vbeta primers and 13 Jbeta primers. Some clones are missing from TCRdb's copy, which holds only in-frame ones; the method was immunoSEQ multiplex PCR. The sample has some 140,000 clones, 60% to 85% seen once. The sample was PBMCs. The receptor set was obtained from a woman aged 40-49 years in good health and CMV-seronegative.

V usage is TRBV2 and J usage is TRBJ2-5; D is possibly TRBD1 (5 bases). The end of the DNA aligns better with TRBJ2-7, so the J call may be wrong. The CDR3 contains 11 residues. The germline gives CDR1 SNHLY, CDR2 FYNNEI. CDR3 coding DNA: TGTGCCAGCAGGGACAACTACGAGCAGTACTTC. Translating it yields CASRDNYEQYF.

As regards this clone: Its ends do not fully match the called genes, so a read error is possible. This rearrangement joins TRBV9 to TRBJ2-2, with D possibly being TRBD1 (5 bases). From germline, CDR1 is SGDLS and CDR2 YYNGEE. The CDR3 has 13 amino acids. The CDR3 DNA reads TGTGCCAGCACCGTAGGGGCAGCCGGGGAGCTGTTTTTT. Protein sequence: CASTVGAAGELFF.

The chain employs TRBV14 and TRBJ1-1; TRBD1 is a possible D gene (6 bases). The CDR3 is 13 residues long. Per germline, CDR1 SGHDN and CDR2 FVKESK. Deletions cut 8 bases from V and 4 bases from J, with 14 bases between. In DNA form, the CDR3 reads TGTGCCAGCGCTTGGACAGCTTCCACTGAAGCTTTCTTT. Residues: CASAWTASTEAFF.

This chain joins TRBV11-3 and TRBJ1-1; TRBD1 might be the D (5 bases). The V end was cut by 5 bases, the J end by 11 bases, with 15 bases between. Germline CDR1 is SGHNT and CDR2 is YENEEA. The CDR3 extends over 12 amino acids. The CDR3 DNA reads TGTGCCAGCAGCGATATAGCAGGGCCCGCTTTCTTT. Translated, it gives CASSDIAGPAFF.

The chain carries TRBV27 and TRBJ1-1; D is unresolved. This CDR3 region has 15 residues. The germline V gene encodes CDR1 MNHEY and CDR2 SMNVEV (reference sequence). V was clipped by 2 bases and J by 0 bases, with 10 bases between them. CDR3 nucleotide sequence: TGTGCCAGCAGTTTAGATTACAGACTGAACACTGAAGCTTTCTTT. Residues: CASSLDYRLNTEAFF.

The chain couples TRBV4-1 to TRBJ2-5; D ambiguous. CDR3 length equals 13 residues. Looked up from germline, CDR1 is MGHRA and CDR2 is YSYEKL. Trimming cost V 0 bases and J 9 bases, with 11 bases left between them. CDR3 sequence reads: CASSQDQSRAQYF. The CDR3 DNA reads TGCGCCAGCAGCCAAGATCAGTCTAGAGCCCAGTACTTC.

J is TRBJ1-2 and V is TRBV29-1; maybe TRBD1 (6 bases). Germline V gene data show CDR1 as SQVTM and CDR2 as ANQGSEA. Trimming removed 5 bases at V and 4 bases at J, with 23 bases between. This CDR3 contains 16 residues. CDR3 region: CSVQDSQIGRFYGYTF. In DNA form, the CDR3 reads TGCAGCGTTCAGGACAGCCAGATCGGAAGATTCTATGGCTACACCTTC.

This clone has more than one count but fewer than ten. This rearrangement joins TRBV7-9 to TRBJ2-1; D not resolved. Germline loops: CDR1 SEHNR, CDR2 FQNEAQ (reference sequence). The CDR3 is made up of 11 amino acids. V was clipped by 2 bases and J by 7 bases, with 3 bases between them. This CDR3 is CASSLRNEQFF. CDR3 nucleotide sequence: TGTGCCAGCAGCTTACGTAATGAGCAGTTCTTC.

J is TRBJ2-2 and V is TRBV9; 7 bases are shared with TRBD2. CDR1 and CDR2 from the germline V gene are SGDLS and YYNGEE. V gave up 4 bases and J gave up 7 bases; unmatched junction bases: 7. The CDR3 totals 14 residues. The CDR3 region has the DNA TGTGCCAGCAGCTGGGGGGGGAAACGCGGGGAGCTGTTTTTT. Translating gives CASSWGGKRGELFF.

This chain uses TRBV5-1 with TRBJ1-2, with D uncertain. This CDR3 contains 17 residues. Looked up from germline, CDR1 is SGHRS and CDR2 is YFSETQ. The V end was cut by 0 bases, the J end by 6 bases, with 21 bases between. CDR3 protein: CASSLGWGTGRLDGYTF. CDR3 nucleotide sequence: TGCGCCAGCAGCTTGGGCTGGGGAACGGGGAGATTGGATGGCTACACCTTC.

This clone was seen only a few times. For the CDR3, the DNA is TGTGCCAGCAGTCTCGGACACATTTCTGGAAACACCATATATTTT. Translation: CASSLGHISGNTIYF. This sequence joins TRBV6-5 and TRBJ1-3, with D perhaps matching TRBD1 (5 bases). V dropped 5 bases and J dropped 1 base, with 12 bases sitting between them. The CDR3 consists of 15 residues. Germline lookup yields CDR1 MNHEY and CDR2 SVGAGI.

The chain links TRBV10-1 to TRBJ1-2; D perhaps matches TRBD1 (5 bases). Germline V lookup: CDR1 WNHNN, CDR2 SYGVQD (reference sequence). With 6 bases removed from V and 11 bases from J, the gap between germline ends came to 16 bases. CDR3 length equals 12 residues. CDR3 residues: CASSQPGERYTF. The CDR3 nucleotides read TGCGCCAGCAGCCAGCCGGGGGAGAGATACACCTTC.

The J gene is TRBJ1-2, the V gene TRBV14; the match to TRBD1 covers 8 bases. Germline loops: CDR1 SGHDN, CDR2 FVKESK. This CDR3 contains 17 residues. Trimming cost V 1 base and J 7 bases; bases outside gene matches: 14. The DNA for the CDR3 is TGTGCCAGCAGCCAAGCAAGCGCGGGCCAGGGGGCTGGTGGCTACACCTTC. It translates to CASSQASAGQGAGGYTF.

This chain links TRBV19 with TRBJ2-5; D call uncertain. CDR1 and CDR2 (germline): LNHDA, SQIVND (reference sequence). This CDR3 is 14 amino acids long. The V end was cut by 5 bases, the J end by 7 bases, with 17 bases between. CDR3 nucleotide sequence: TGTGCCAGTAGTTCCTACAGCCTCGTGGGGACCCAGTACTTC. It codes for CASSSYSLVGTQYF.

The V and J genes are TRBV5-1 and TRBJ1-2, with 9 bases that match TRBD1. V dropped 7 bases and J dropped 6; count of bases not matched to a gene: 10. Germline lookup yields CDR1 SGHRS and CDR2 YFSETQ. This CDR3 contains 14 residues. This CDR3 reads CASGLSGTGNGYTF. The CDR3 region has the DNA TGCGCCAGCGGGCTCTCCGGGACAGGGAATGGCTACACCTTC.

CDR3 sequence reads: CASSLEREETQYF. The CDR3 coding sequence is TGTGCCAGCAGCTTAGAGAGAGAAGAGACCCAGTACTTC. V and J are TRBV7-2 and TRBJ2-5; D gene ambiguous. This CDR3 spans 13 amino acids. V lost 1 base to trimming and J lost 3 bases, with 6 bases between them. In germline, CDR1 is SGHTA, CDR2 FQGNSA.

This clone showed up just a few times. This chain links TRBV5-1 with TRBJ1-2; the D is unclear. CDR1 SGHRS and CDR2 YFSETQ come from the germline V gene. V lost 4 bases and J lost 4, with 14 bases in between. CDR3 length: 14 residues. This chain's CDR3 is CASSHLEGGYGYTF. The CDR3 nucleotides are TGCGCCAGCAGCCACCTTGAGGGAGGCTATGGCTACACCTTC. The entire variable domain, with the rest obtained from reference TRBV5-1 and TRBJ1-2, is as follows: KAGVTQTPRYLIKTRGQQVTLSCSPISGHRSVSWYQQTPGQGLQFLFEYFSETQRNKGNFPGRFSGRQFSNSRSEMNVSTLELGDSALYLCASSHLEGGYGYTFGSGTRLTVV.

This clone was counted a single time. The chain recombines TRBV13 with TRBJ2-5; 14 bases agree with TRBD2. Trimming cost V 6 bases and J 5 bases; bases outside gene matches: 2. Per germline, CDR1 PRHDT and CDR2 FYEKMQ (reference sequence). The CDR3 length is 14 residues. Here the CDR3 reads CASRTSGGAETQYF. Written as DNA, the CDR3 is TGTGCCAGCAGGACTAGCGGGGGGGCGGAGACCCAGTACTTC. Variable domain in full (rest from reference TRBV13 and TRBJ2-5): AAGVIQSPRHLIKEKRETATLKCYPIPRHDTVYWYQQGPGQDPQFLISFYEKMQSDKGSIPDRFSAQQFSDYHSELNMSSLELGDSALYFCASRTSGGAETQYFGPGTRLLVL.

This chain uses TRBV5-1 with TRBJ1-4; D call uncertain. Germline assignment: CDR1 SGHRS and CDR2 YFSETQ. The CDR3 is made up of 15 amino acids. The V gene lost 0 bases and the J gene lost 4 bases, with 10 bases spanning the gap. The CDR3: CASSLDSRYNEKLFF. The CDR3 DNA is TGCGCCAGCAGCTTGGACAGTCGCTATAATGAAAAACTGTTTTTT.

The gene calls are TRBV6-1 and TRBJ1-4; D unclear. V lost 6 bases and J 15 bases, leaving 14 bases between the germline ends. Germline loops: CDR1 MNHNS, CDR2 SASEGT. CDR3 length: 11 amino acids. CDR3: CASRLQYGMFF. DNA for the CDR3: TGTGCCAGCAGACTCCAATATGGTATGTTTTTT.

The V gene is TRBV27, the J gene TRBJ1-2; D not resolved. V was shortened by 4 bases and J by 3 bases, with 12 bases between the two germline ends. Per germline, CDR1 MNHEY and CDR2 SMNVEV (reference sequence). The CDR3 covers 14 residues. The CDR3 nucleotides are TGTGCCAGCAGTTCCAAGCCGGAGGACTATGGCTACACCTTC. It specifies CASSSKPEDYGYTF.

The V gene is TRBV14, the J gene TRBJ2-7; TRBD1 might be the D (6 bases). In germline, CDR1 is SGHDN, CDR2 FVKESK. The germline V and J ends were trimmed by 0 bases and 6 bases, with 9 bases remaining between them. The CDR3 is 13 residues long. The CDR3 loop reads CASSQDDRREQYF. The CDR3 DNA sequence: TGTGCCAGCAGCCAAGATGACAGGCGCGAGCAGTACTTC.

This sequence joins TRBV23-1 and TRBJ1-5; TRBD1 aligns across 7 bases. TRBV23-1 is identified as an open reading frame with a role that is uncertain. This CDR3 region has 16 residues. The trim removed 1 base at V and 2 bases at J, leaving 5 bases unmatched. In DNA, the CDR3 is TGCGCCAGCAGTCAATGCAGGGGGACCCGCAATCAGCCCCAGCATTTT. This encodes CASSQCRGTRNQPQHF.

The gene calls are TRBV6-6 and TRBJ1-1; D gene unclear. The CDR3 loop spans 12 amino acids. Per germline, CDR1 MNHNY and CDR2 SVGAGI (reference sequence). V was shortened by 8 bases and J by 5 bases, with 12 bases between the two germline ends. For the CDR3, the DNA is TGTGCCAGCCGCGGCTATACGACTGAAGCTTTCTTT. Its protein product is CASRGYTTEAFF.

V is TRBV6-4 and J is TRBJ1-1; perhaps TRBD1 as D (5 bases). The CDR3 sequence is 15 residues long. Germline CDR1 and CDR2: MRHNA and SNTAGT. The germline V and J ends were trimmed by 5 bases and 7 bases, with 20 bases remaining between them. In nucleotides, the CDR3 is TGTGCCAGCAGTCGCCCCGAACAGGTAGACAGTGAAGCTTTCTTT. It translates to CASSRPEQVDSEAFF.

The chain links TRBV6-4 to TRBJ2-1, with 11 bases that match TRBD1. With 4 bases clipped from V and 3 bases from J, the junction kept 2 bases outside the gene matches. In germline, CDR1 is MRHNA, CDR2 SNTAGT. The CDR3 spans 15 residues. Here the CDR3 reads CASSAGTGGYNEQFF. The CDR3 coding sequence is TGTGCCAGCAGTGCTGGGACAGGGGGCTACAATGAGCAGTTCTTC.

CDR3 DNA sequence: TGTGCCAGCAGCTTAGAGGTCGCTGGCAGGGTTAAGGATACGCAGTATTTT. Protein product: CASSLEVAGRVKDTQYF. V usage is TRBV7-6 and J usage is TRBJ2-3; a weak D match, TRBD1 (5 bases). Per the germline V gene, CDR1 is SGHVS and CDR2 is FNYEAQ. The V and J ends lost 1 base and 6 bases respectively, with 20 bases between them. CDR3 size: 17 residues.

The V call is TRBV6-5, the J call TRBJ1-5; 7 bases are a match to TRBD1. Germline loops: CDR1 MNHEY, CDR2 SVGAGI. The V and J ends lost 4 bases and 2 bases, in that order; junction bases with no gene match: 2. CDR3 length equals 14 residues. The CDR3, as DNA: TGTGCCAGCAGTTCCGGACAGGGCAATCAGCCCCAGCATTTT. The encoded protein is CASSSGQGNQPQHF.